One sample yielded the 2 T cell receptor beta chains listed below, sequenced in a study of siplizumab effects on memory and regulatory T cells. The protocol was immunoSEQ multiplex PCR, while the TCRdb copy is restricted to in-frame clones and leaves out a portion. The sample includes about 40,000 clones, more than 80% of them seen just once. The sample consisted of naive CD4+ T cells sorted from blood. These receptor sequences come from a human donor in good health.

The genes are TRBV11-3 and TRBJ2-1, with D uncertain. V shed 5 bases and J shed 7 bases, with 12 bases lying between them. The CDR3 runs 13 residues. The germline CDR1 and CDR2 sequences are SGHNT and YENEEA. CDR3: CASSPAHGNEQFF. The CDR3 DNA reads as TGTGCCAGCAGCCCGGCCCACGGAAATGAGCAGTTCTTC.

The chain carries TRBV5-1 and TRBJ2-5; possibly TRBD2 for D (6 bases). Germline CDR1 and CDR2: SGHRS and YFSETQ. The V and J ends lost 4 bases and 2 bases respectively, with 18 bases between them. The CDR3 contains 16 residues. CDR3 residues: CASSKTTGTQQETQYF. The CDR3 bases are TGCGCCAGCAGCAAAACCACGGGGACTCAGCAAGAGACCCAGTACTTC.